Listed here are 28 T cell receptor beta chains from one sample, sequenced in a study of identical twins. MiXCR was run by TCRdb on the 5' RACE reads, yielding one entry per CDR3 protein. Found here are fewer than 350,000 distinct CDR3 sequences, approximately 8.5% of them singletons; the top ten hold 2.1%. These data also formed part of another study, on yellow fever vaccine responses in identical twins.

The source material was memory (CD45RO+) T cells sorted from blood. The receptors derive from a woman between 18 and 29 years old in good health.

This clonotype was detected only a few times. The chain employs TRBV9 and TRBJ1-5, with 8 bases matching TRBD1. CDR3 length: 14 residues. CDR1 and CDR2 (germline): SGDLS, YYNGEE. Losses at the gene ends were 0 bases for V and 8 bases for J; bases not matched to a gene: 4. The CDR3 loop is CASSVGTGKEPQHF. As DNA, the CDR3 is TGTGCCAGCAGCGTAGGGACAGGGAAGGAGCCCCAGCATTTT.

This clonotype was observed at least ten times. The chain combines TRBV12-3 or TRBV12-4 with TRBJ2-1; D might be TRBD1 (5 bases). The V gene lost 8 bases and the J gene lost 5 bases, with 13 bases spanning the gap. The CDR3 is made up of 13 amino acids. CDR3 loop: CASGNRNHNEQFF. The CDR3, as DNA: TGTGCCAGCGGCAACAGGAATCACAATGAGCAGTTCTTC.

The sample holds many counts of this clonotype. The chain has TRBV29-1 and TRBJ1-2; TRBD1 agrees at 7 bases. This CDR3 contains 13 residues. V lost 7 bases, J lost 6 bases, and 11 bases stayed unmatched. Germline lookup yields CDR1 SQVTM and CDR2 ANQGSEA. The CDR3 loop reads CSGYRGLSDGYTF. The CDR3 DNA reads as TGCAGCGGATACAGGGGCTTATCGGATGGCTACACCTTC.

This clonotype was seen a handful of times. V usage is TRBV7-8 and J usage is TRBJ2-4, with 7 bases matching TRBD2. Unmatched junction bases numbered 8, after V lost 5 bases and J lost 4 bases. Per the germline V gene, CDR1 is SGHVS and CDR2 is FQNEAQ. The CDR3 spans 15 residues. The chain's CDR3 is CASSPSGDGKNIQYF. CDR3 DNA sequence: TGTGCCAGCAGCCCCAGCGGGGATGGGAAAAACATTCAGTACTTC.

The V and J genes are TRBV12-3 or TRBV12-4 and TRBJ1-1; D gene ambiguous. Trimming pared 10 bases from V and 5 bases from J, leaving 23 bases between. CDR3 length: 15 amino acids. The CDR3 loop reads CATIRKASGGTEAFF. In DNA form, the CDR3 reads TGTGCCACGATACGGAAGGCCTCGGGAGGGACTGAAGCTTTCTTT.

The chain links TRBV5-6 to TRBJ1-5; D uncertain. The CDR3 loop spans 14 amino acids. The germline V gene encodes CDR1 SGHDT and CDR2 YYEEEE. Trimming cost V 1 base and J 4 bases, with 9 bases left between them. The CDR3 nucleotides are TGTGCCAGCAGCTTGTTCGGGGAGAATCAGCCCCAGCATTTT. This codes for CASSLFGENQPQHF.

This clonotype was counted at least ten times. The V gene is TRBV4-1, the J gene TRBJ2-7; D remains ambiguous. The CDR3 consists of 14 residues. Trimming took 1 base from V and 2 from J, leaving 9 bases between them. Looked up from germline, CDR1 is MGHRA and CDR2 is YSYEKL. The CDR3 is CASSQAVNTYEQYV. The CDR3 nucleotides read TGCGCCAGCAGCCAAGCCGTCAACACCTACGAGCAGTACGTC.

This chain connects TRBV6-2 or TRBV6-3 to TRBJ2-1; 11 bases match TRBD2. Germline trimming cut 4 bases from V and 2 bases from J; bases unmatched to any gene: 4. Germline V gene sequence: CDR1 MNHEY, CDR2 SVGEGT. This CDR3 is 16 amino acids long. The CDR3 DNA reads as TGTGCCAGCAGTTCTACGACTAGCGGGGCCTACAATGAGCAGTTCTTC. It translates to CASSSTTSGAYNEQFF.

Ten or more counts support this clonotype. J is TRBJ2-7 and V is TRBV28; D call uncertain. The CDR3 spans 11 residues. V lost 8 bases and J lost 3, with 8 bases in between. Germline assignment: CDR1 MDHEN and CDR2 SYDVKM. The CDR3 sequence: CASGGYYEQYF. The DNA of the CDR3 is TGTGCCAGCGGTGGGTACTACGAGCAGTACTTC.

The chain uses TRBV7-3 and TRBJ2-5; D perhaps matches TRBD2 (5 bases). CDR1 is SGHTA and CDR2 is FQGTGA in the germline V gene. The CDR3 loop spans 14 amino acids. V dropped 2 bases and J dropped 5 bases, with 12 bases sitting between them. In nucleotides, the CDR3 is TGTGCCAGCAGCTTAGGGAGTTTGGGGGAGACCCAGTACTTC. Translated: CASSLGSLGETQYF.

This clonotype was seen more than once but under ten times. The rearrangement joins TRBV6-1 to TRBJ2-6, with D tentatively TRBD1 or TRBD2 (6 bases each). The CDR3 consists of 15 residues. With 5 bases removed from V and 4 bases from J, the gap between germline ends came to 12 bases. In germline, CDR1 is MNHNS, CDR2 SASEGT. In DNA, the CDR3 is TGTGCCAGCAGTAAGGGGGGCTCAGGGGCCAACGTCCTGACTTTC. This codes for CASSKGGSGANVLTF.

This clonotype turned up a few times. CDR3 DNA: TGTGCCAGCAGCCCCAGGGGGCTGGAGACCCAGTACTTC. It is translated as CASSPRGLETQYF. The rearrangement joins TRBV3-1 to TRBJ2-5, with TRBD1 identical over 8 bases. CDR1 and CDR2 from the germline V gene are LGHDT and YNNKEL (reference sequence). The V and J ends lost 4 bases and 5 bases, in that order; junction bases with no gene match: 3. This CDR3 contains 13 residues.

The genes are TRBV11-3 and TRBJ2-3, with D perhaps TRBD2 (6 bases). Germline values: CDR1 SGHNT, CDR2 YENEEA. V lost 5 bases, J lost 2 bases, and 14 bases lay in between. CDR3 length: 15 amino acids. Written as DNA, the CDR3 is TGTGCCAGCAGCCCAGGAGGGATCACCACAGATACGCAGTATTTT. It translates to CASSPGGITTDTQYF.

About this clonotype itself: This may come from a read error, since a much larger clone is one base off. The J gene is TRBJ1-1, the V gene TRBV6-1; D not resolved. The ends were cut back, 1 base at V and 1 base at J, with 4 bases in the middle. CDR3 length: 13 residues. Germline CDR1 MNHNS, CDR2 SASEGT. CDR3 in DNA: TGTGCCAGCAGTGAAGAGGGGAACACTGAAGCTTTCTTT. Translating gives CASSEEGNTEAFF.

This clonotype showed up just a few times. The rearrangement joins TRBV27 to TRBJ1-5, with TRBD1 identical over 7 bases. V lost 6 bases to trimming and J lost 2 bases; unmatched junction nucleotides: 7. Germline assignment: CDR1 MNHEY and CDR2 SMNVEV (reference sequence). The CDR3 totals 15 residues. For the CDR3, the DNA is TGTGCCAGCAGCTCGACAGGGATGGGCAATCAGCCCCAGCATTTT. Encoded protein: CASSSTGMGNQPQHF.

This clonotype was seen only a few times. The chain uses TRBV21-1 and TRBJ2-7; the table's TRBD1 call for D was not verified on the DNA. TRBV21-1 is deemed a pseudogene. There are 13 residues in the CDR3. The CDR3 here is CASPGVPSYEQYV. In DNA form, the CDR3 reads TGTGCCAGCCCAGGGGTACCATCCTACGAGCAGTACGTC.

This clonotype showed up many times. This sequence joins TRBV5-1 and TRBJ2-3; 10 bases are shared with TRBD2. The CDR3 has 18 amino acids. V was pared by 3 bases and J by 1 base, with 11 bases of the junction left unmatched. The germline V gene has CDR1 SGHRS and CDR2 YFSETQ. The CDR3 protein is CASSYSPTSGFRTDTQYF. DNA for the CDR3: TGCGCCAGCAGCTACTCCCCGACTAGCGGGTTCCGCACAGATACGCAGTATTTT.

The rearrangement joins TRBV10-1 to TRBJ2-7, with D uncertain. With 0 bases removed from V and 4 bases from J, the gap between germline ends came to 13 bases. The CDR3 is 15 residues long. Germline V lookup: CDR1 WNHNN, CDR2 SYGVQD (reference sequence). The CDR3 bases are TGCGCCAGCAGTGAGTCGGCTGGAAGGTCGTACGAGCAGTACTTC. The encoded protein is CASSESAGRSYEQYF.

The genes are TRBV20-1 and TRBJ1-2; perhaps TRBD1 as D (6 bases). Deletions cut 3 bases from V and 10 bases from J, with 18 bases between. The CDR3 runs 13 residues. CDR1 is DFQATT and CDR2 is SNEGSKA in the germline V gene (reference sequence). The CDR3 loop reads CSARITGGGLYTF. CDR3 coding DNA: TGCAGTGCTAGGATCACCGGAGGGGGGCTCTACACCTTC.

Of note for this clonotype: This clone may be a read error of a much larger clone one base away. The chain is built from TRBV3-1 and TRBJ2-5; 10 bases match TRBD2. J was trimmed by 4 bases and V by 4 bases; bases with no gene match: 3. CDR1 and CDR2 (germline): LGHDT, YNNKEL (reference sequence). CDR3 length: 14 residues. This CDR3 reads CASSRTSGVETQYF. As DNA, the CDR3 is TGTGCCAGCAGCCGAACTAGCGGGGTAGAGACCCAGTACTTC.

This clonotype was observed a handful of times. The chain links TRBV10-3 to TRBJ2-1, with D unclear. This CDR3 is 12 amino acids long. Germline V gene sequence: CDR1 ENHRY, CDR2 SYGVKD. The V end was cut by 2 bases, the J end by 5 bases, with 4 bases between. CDR3 nucleotides: TGTGCCATCAGTGAGGACGACAATGAGCAGTTCTTC. This codes for CAISEDDNEQFF.

Many counts were recorded for this clonotype. This chain joins TRBV7-2 and TRBJ1-1, with D uncertain. This CDR3 region has 13 residues. The germline V gene has CDR1 SGHTA and CDR2 FQGNSA. V was cut by 3 bases and J by 0 bases, with 5 bases left in between. The CDR3 reads CASSFRVNTEAFF. In DNA, the CDR3 is TGTGCCAGCAGCTTCAGAGTGAACACTGAAGCTTTCTTT.

The chain recombines TRBV15 with TRBJ2-1, with D possibly matching TRBD2 (6 bases). The CDR3 runs to 15 residues. V was cut by 5 bases and J by 7 bases, with 18 bases left in between. Per germline, CDR1 LNHNV and CDR2 YYDKDF (reference sequence). CDR3 sequence (DNA): TGTGCCACCAGCCCAATCGAGGGCCGGGGGAATGAGCAGTTCTTC. Its protein product is CATSPIEGRGNEQFF.

Here the CDR3 DNA reads TGTGCCAGCTACTACAGGAACACTGAAGCTTTCTTT. As protein: CASYYRNTEAFF. The V gene is TRBV28, the J gene TRBJ1-1; no firm D call. The V gene lost 8 bases and the J gene lost 1 base, with 8 bases spanning the gap. The germline CDR1 and CDR2 sequences are MDHEN and SYDVKM. The CDR3 loop spans 12 amino acids. Based on the CDR3 plus reference TRBV28 and TRBJ1-1, the full variable domain is DVKVTQSSRYLVKRTGEKVFLECVQDMDHENMFWYRQDPGLGLRLIYFSYDVKMKEKGDIPEGYSVSREKKERFSLILESASTNQTSMYLCASYYRNTEAFFGQGTRLTVV.

This clonotype was seen more than once but under ten times. The chain links TRBV5-1 to TRBJ1-2; weak D call: TRBD1 (5 bases). This CDR3 is built from 15 residues. V lost 3 bases and J 0 bases, leaving 12 bases between the germline ends. Germline values: CDR1 SGHRS, CDR2 YFSETQ. CDR3 nucleotide sequence: TGCGCCAGCAGCTCTGGGGACGGATCTAACTATGGCTACACCTTC. Amino acids: CASSSGDGSNYGYTF.

This clonotype was seen a few times. This chain's CDR3 is CSASSGREADTQYF. CDR3 DNA: TGCAGTGCCTCCAGCGGGAGGGAGGCAGATACGCAGTATTTT. The chain is built from TRBV20-1 and TRBJ2-3, with 10 bases identical to TRBD2. CDR3 size: 14 residues. Germline values: CDR1 DFQATT, CDR2 SNEGSKA (reference sequence). V lost 6 bases and J lost 4; bases outside the gene matches: 7.

This clonotype was recorded at least ten times. The CDR3 is CAISEDGTARSGTQYF. In DNA form, the CDR3 reads TGTGCCATCAGTGAGGATGGGACAGCCCGATCGGGGACCCAGTACTTC. The chain joins TRBV10-3 to TRBJ2-5; 7 positions match TRBD1. The CDR3 runs to 16 residues. CDR1 is ENHRY, CDR2 SYGVKD, per germline. The junction had 13 bases not matched to a gene; V was cut back by 2 bases and J by 7 bases.

The chain has TRBV28 and TRBJ2-1; 7 positions match TRBD2. With V trimmed by 5 bases and J by 0 bases, 7 bases remained unmatched. This CDR3 spans 16 amino acids. Per germline, CDR1 MDHEN and CDR2 SYDVKM. The CDR3 nucleotides are TGTGCCAGCAGTGAACTAGCGCCGAGCTCCTACAATGAGCAGTTCTTC. It translates to CASSELAPSSYNEQFF.